This is a list of T cell receptor beta chains from one sample in a study of persistence of HIV-infected CD4 T cells. TCRdb's copy holds only in-frame clones and misses some; the assay was immunoSEQ multiplex PCR. Here the sample spans roughly 32,000 clones, approximately 85% being singletons. These receptors have no identified antigens. This specimen consisted of CD4+ T cells sorted from PBMCs after approximately 19-hour stimulation, obtained from a patient who received antiretroviral therapy. All receptors come from an adult man with HIV who was CMV-seropositive. Each CDR3 is given with its conserved first and last residue. The D gene is left open where the match is weak. Some rows have no size entry. The others give once, few or many, or a class for an expanded clone.

j_gene: TRBJ2-2; abundance: NA; v_gene: TRBV5-3; d_gene: NA; CDR3nt: TGTGCCAGAAGCTTGGAAATACCCGGGGAGCTGTTTTTT; CDR3aa: CARSLEIPGELFF
j_gene: TRBJ2-7; abundance: few; v_gene: TRBV27; d_gene: NA; CDR3nt: TGTGCCAGCAAAGGGTTATACGAGCAGTACTTC; CDR3aa: CASKGLYEQYF
j_gene: TRBJ1-2; abundance: NA; v_gene: TRBV4-3; d_gene: NA; CDR3nt: TGCGCCAGCAGCTTCGCGGATTTGGAGCTTGGCTACACCTTC; CDR3aa: CASSFADLELGYTF
j_gene: TRBJ2-6; abundance: NA; v_gene: TRBV5-1; d_gene: TRBD1; CDR3nt: TGCGCCAGCGGGGGACAGGGAGAGGTTGGGGCCAACGTCCTGACTTTC; CDR3aa: CASGGQGEVGANVLTF
j_gene: TRBJ2-1; abundance: once; v_gene: TRBV4-3; d_gene: TRBD2; CDR3nt: TGCGCCAGCAGCCAAATTGGGACTAGCGGGGGTCATGAGCAGTTCTTC; CDR3aa: CASSQIGTSGGHEQFF
j_gene: TRBJ1-2; abundance: NA; v_gene: TRBV6-5; d_gene: NA; CDR3nt: TGTGCCTCCCATCCCCCCGGAGATGGCTACACCTTC; CDR3aa: CASHPPGDGYTF
j_gene: TRBJ1-4; abundance: once; v_gene: TRBV5-6; d_gene: NA; CDR3nt: TGTGCCAGCAGCCCGGACATCGTTGCAACTAATGAAAAACTGTTTTTT; CDR3aa: CASSPDIVATNEKLFF
j_gene: TRBJ2-1; abundance: few; v_gene: TRBV9; d_gene: NA; CDR3nt: TGTGCCAGCAGCGCCGGGCTAGCATACTACAATGAGCAGTTCTTC; CDR3aa: CASSAGLAYYNEQFF
j_gene: TRBJ1-3; abundance: NA; v_gene: TRBV15; d_gene: NA; CDR3nt: TGTGCCACCAGCAGACGTCCTGGGACCGCGCTTGACTCCATATATTTT; CDR3aa: CATSRRPGTALDSIYF
j_gene: TRBJ1-5; abundance: NA; v_gene: TRBV19; d_gene: NA; CDR3nt: TGTGCCAGTAGTATCATGGGAGGCCAGCCCCAGCATTTT; CDR3aa: CASSIMGGQPQHF
j_gene: TRBJ2-2; abundance: once; v_gene: TRBV21-1; d_gene: NA; CDR3nt: TGTGCCAGCAGCAAAGAAAGGCCAGGGGGCGCGAAGGTGGTAATCCCCGGGGAGCTGTTTTTT; CDR3aa: CASSKERPGGAKVVIPGELFF
j_gene: TRBJ2-7; abundance: NA; v_gene: TRBV5-3; d_gene: TRBD1; CDR3nt: TGTGCCAGAAGGCCTGACAGGGTTCCCTTGAGGGAGCAGTACTTC; CDR3aa: CARRPDRVPLREQYF
j_gene: TRBJ1-1; abundance: NA; v_gene: TRBV18; d_gene: NA; CDR3nt: TGTGCCAGCTCACCGGCCAGCTCAAACACTGAAGCTTTCTTT; CDR3aa: CASSPASSNTEAFF
j_gene: TRBJ2-1; abundance: NA; v_gene: TRBV7-8; d_gene: NA; CDR3nt: TGTGCCAGCAGCTTAGTAGCTAGCCGGTACAATGAGCAGTTCTTC; CDR3aa: CASSLVASRYNEQFF
j_gene: TRBJ2-3; abundance: once; v_gene: TRBV9; d_gene: TRBD2; CDR3nt: TGTGCCAGCAGCGTAAATCTAGCTGGCGGGGGGGGCACAGATACGCAGTATTTT; CDR3aa: CASSVNLAGGGGTDTQYF
j_gene: TRBJ1-1; abundance: few; v_gene: TRBV4-1; d_gene: NA; CDR3nt: TGCGCCAGCAGCCAAGGCCTCCTCCGCTCGGGGTTACGGGCTTTCTTT; CDR3aa: CASSQGLLRSGLRAFF
j_gene: TRBJ1-1; abundance: NA; v_gene: TRBV7-3; d_gene: NA; CDR3nt: TGTGCCAGCAGCCTTGACATGGCTTTGAACACTGAAGCTTTCTTT; CDR3aa: CASSLDMALNTEAFF
j_gene: TRBJ1-5; abundance: NA; v_gene: TRBV19; d_gene: NA; CDR3nt: TGTGCCAGTAGCCCACTTATCCTTTATCAGCCCCAGCATTTT; CDR3aa: CASSPLILYQPQHF
j_gene: TRBJ2-5; abundance: NA; v_gene: TRBV28; d_gene: NA; CDR3nt: TGTGCCAGCAGTTTATCGATATTAGAAGAGACCCAGTACTTC; CDR3aa: CASSLSILEETQYF
j_gene: TRBJ1-5; abundance: NA; v_gene: TRBV2; d_gene: TRBD1; CDR3nt: TGTGCCAGCAAACGGGACAGGGGCCTTACAAATCAGCCCCAGCATTTT; CDR3aa: CASKRDRGLTNQPQHF
j_gene: TRBJ1-2; abundance: NA; v_gene: TRBV28; d_gene: NA; CDR3nt: TGTGCCATCTTCGGAGGGCTTCCCTATGGCTACACCTTC; CDR3aa: CAIFGGLPYGYTF
j_gene: TRBJ2-5; abundance: NA; v_gene: TRBV12-3/TRBV12-4; d_gene: TRBD1; CDR3nt: TGTGCCAGCAGCGACAGGGGGCGAGAGACCCAGTACTTC; CDR3aa: CASSDRGRETQYF
j_gene: TRBJ2-3; abundance: NA; v_gene: TRBV6-4; d_gene: NA; CDR3nt: TGTGCCAGCAGTGCGGGGTTAGCGGATAGCACAGATACGCAGTATTTT; CDR3aa: CASSAGLADSTDTQYF
j_gene: TRBJ2-7; abundance: NA; v_gene: TRBV19; d_gene: TRBD2; CDR3nt: TGTGCCAGTAGTGGGACTAGCGGGCCTTACGAGCAGTACTTC; CDR3aa: CASSGTSGPYEQYF
j_gene: TRBJ2-7; abundance: NA; v_gene: TRBV6-5; d_gene: TRBD2; CDR3nt: TGTGCCAGCAGTTTAGCGGGGATATCCTACGAGCAGTACTTC; CDR3aa: CASSLAGISYEQYF
j_gene: TRBJ1-3; abundance: NA; v_gene: TRBV6-5; d_gene: NA; CDR3nt: TGTGCCAGCAGAAAGGACAGTGGAAACACCATATATTTT; CDR3aa: CASRKDSGNTIYF
j_gene: TRBJ2-5; abundance: few; v_gene: TRBV3-1/TRBV3-2; d_gene: TRBD2; CDR3nt: TGTGCCAGCAGACTAAGACTAGCGGGGCTCCAAGAGACCCAGTACTTC; CDR3aa: CASRLRLAGLQETQYF
j_gene: TRBJ2-5; abundance: NA; v_gene: TRBV30; d_gene: NA; CDR3nt: TGTGCCTGGAGTGTAGGGCCGGGGGCAGAGACCCAGTACTTC; CDR3aa: CAWSVGPGAETQYF
j_gene: TRBJ2-6; abundance: NA; v_gene: TRBV30; d_gene: NA; CDR3nt: TGTGCCTGGAGCTGGGGCAGGGGATCATCCGGGGCCAACGTCCTGACTTTC; CDR3aa: CAWSWGRGSSGANVLTF
j_gene: TRBJ1-1; abundance: few; v_gene: TRBV12-5; d_gene: NA; CDR3nt: TGTGCTAGTGGCTCCGTTTGGGCTGAAGCTTTCTTT; CDR3aa: CASGSVWAEAFF
j_gene: TRBJ2-1; abundance: NA; v_gene: TRBV7-2; d_gene: NA; CDR3nt: TGTGCCAGCAGCTTAAATTTGATCGCGTACAATGAGCAGTTCTTC; CDR3aa: CASSLNLIAYNEQFF
j_gene: TRBJ2-7; abundance: once; v_gene: TRBV19; d_gene: TRBD2; CDR3nt: TGTGCCAGTTCCACGCTAGCGGGGGGGCCGACCGAGCAGTACTTC; CDR3aa: CASSTLAGGPTEQYF
j_gene: TRBJ1-1; abundance: NA; v_gene: TRBV3-1/TRBV3-2; d_gene: NA; CDR3nt: TGTGCCAGCAGCCTAGGGCCCCGGCGTGAAGCTTTCTTT; CDR3aa: CASSLGPRREAFF
j_gene: TRBJ1-5; abundance: NA; v_gene: TRBV7-3; d_gene: TRBD1; CDR3nt: TGTGCCAGCAGCTTAACGGGACAGGCGGATCAGCCCCAGCATTTT; CDR3aa: CASSLTGQADQPQHF
j_gene: TRBJ2-5; abundance: once; v_gene: TRBV5-1; d_gene: TRBD1; CDR3nt: TGCGCCAGCAGAGGACAGGGGGGTCAAGATACCCAGTACTTC; CDR3aa: CASRGQGGQDTQYF
j_gene: TRBJ2-7; abundance: NA; v_gene: TRBV5-1; d_gene: NA; CDR3nt: TGCGCCAGCAGCTTGGCGGGCAGCATGTCCTACGAGCAGTACTTC; CDR3aa: CASSLAGSMSYEQYF
j_gene: TRBJ2-7; abundance: NA; v_gene: TRBV30; d_gene: TRBD1; CDR3nt: TGTGCCTGCACCGGGACAGGAGCCCTCGAGCAGTACTTC; CDR3aa: CACTGTGALEQYF
j_gene: TRBJ1-4; abundance: few; v_gene: TRBV2; d_gene: NA; CDR3nt: TGTGCCAGCACCCCTTATACATCGACTAATGAAAAACTGTTTTTT; CDR3aa: CASTPYTSTNEKLFF
j_gene: TRBJ2-5; abundance: NA; v_gene: TRBV7-2; d_gene: NA; CDR3nt: TGTGCCAGCAGCTTAGGCGGGGCACAAGAGACCCAGTACTTC; CDR3aa: CASSLGGAQETQYF
j_gene: TRBJ2-5; abundance: NA; v_gene: TRBV21-1; d_gene: NA; CDR3nt: TGTGCCAGCAGTCGGACCCAAGAGACCCAGTACTTC; CDR3aa: CASSRTQETQYF
j_gene: TRBJ1-2; abundance: NA; v_gene: TRBV28; d_gene: TRBD1; CDR3nt: TGTGCCATCCAGGGGGAGAGGTATGGCTACACCTTC; CDR3aa: CAIQGERYGYTF
j_gene: TRBJ1-1; abundance: NA; v_gene: TRBV7-8; d_gene: NA; CDR3nt: TGTGCCAGCAGCTTAGCCCGGGACATAATCACTGAAGCTTTCTTT; CDR3aa: CASSLARDIITEAFF
j_gene: TRBJ2-5; abundance: NA; v_gene: TRBV19; d_gene: TRBD1; CDR3nt: TGTGCCAGTAGTATAGATCTGGGGACAGGGCTAGAGACCCAGTACTTC; CDR3aa: CASSIDLGTGLETQYF
j_gene: TRBJ2-3; abundance: NA; v_gene: TRBV5-1; d_gene: NA; CDR3nt: TGCGCCAGCAGCTTGGCCGTGACAGATACGCAGTATTTT; CDR3aa: CASSLAVTDTQYF
j_gene: TRBJ2-7; abundance: NA; v_gene: TRBV12-1; d_gene: NA; CDR3nt: NA; CDR3aa: CASSFALGTSGEQYF
j_gene: TRBJ2-1; abundance: NA; v_gene: TRBV18; d_gene: NA; CDR3nt: TGTGCCAGCTCACCACGACTTGTTGAGCAGTTCTTC; CDR3aa: CASSPRLVEQFF
j_gene: TRBJ2-1; abundance: NA; v_gene: TRBV7-2; d_gene: NA; CDR3nt: TGTGCCAGCAGCTTAGAAGTAGGGGCTTACAATGAGCAGTTCTTC; CDR3aa: CASSLEVGAYNEQFF